This T cell receptor (beta chain) was recovered during a study of T cells in Graves' hyperthyroidism and ophthalmopathy. About the study: Before any treatment, at initial diagnosis, peripheral blood was collected.

General study points: Among thyroid clonotypes expanded above 0.001, most also appeared in blood. Ophthalmopathy was model-predicted a median about 6.9 months pre-onset.

A patient was excluded if there was uncontrolled infection, other autoimmune disease, pregnancy or lactation. V was shortened by 1 base and J by 2 bases, with 15 bases between the two germline ends. CDR1 is MGHRA and CDR2 is YSYEKL in the germline V gene. The CDR3 loop spans 16 amino acids. The table lists this clonotype with a few counts. Its specificity is unknown. The CDR3 regions of TCR beta were amplified from RNA transcripts. The TCR CDR3 was amplified in a first-round RT-PCR using the HTBI primer set. TCRdb re-analysed the multiplex PCR reads in MiXCR, keeping a single row per CDR3 protein. The table shows under 600,000 distinct CDR3 sequences, with 16% occurring only once.

The chain joins TRBV4-1 to TRBJ2-7; the D call may be TRBD1 or TRBD2 (5 bases each). The sequenced sample consisted of blood. This clonotype was obtained from a woman in her forties with Graves' ophthalmopathy. Written as DNA, the CDR3 is TGCGCCAGCAGCCAAGTTTTGGGACGGAAAACCTACGAGCAGTACTTC. This sequence encodes CASSQVLGRKTYEQYF.